This T cell receptor (beta chain) emerged from a study of T cells in Graves' hyperthyroidism and ophthalmopathy. The study's findings and limits: Model output signaled ophthalmopathy a median roughly 6.1 months ahead of onset. Appearing also in blood were most of the thyroid clonotypes expanded above 0.001.

This clonotype has ten or more counts. Its antigen is unknown. Trimming took off 0 bases at V and 5 bases at J, with 8 bases between the two ends. This CDR3 contains 13 residues. Germline values: CDR1 SGHRS, CDR2 YFSETQ. Amplified regions were TCR beta CDR3 sequences from RNA transcripts. The HTBI primer set was used in a first-round RT-PCR of the TCR CDR3. TCRdb redid the calling of the multiplex PCR reads with MiXCR, one entry per CDR3 protein. The table records 220,000 or so distinct CDR3 sequences, 15% to 20% of them present only once. This TCR came from a woman younger than 35 with Graves' ophthalmopathy. The chain links TRBV5-1 to TRBJ2-5, with unresolved D. Sequences were obtained from blood. For the CDR3, the DNA is TGCGCCAGCAGCTTGGGGAGCGATGAGACCCAGTACTTC. Translating gives CASSLGSDETQYF.